These 32 T cell receptor beta chains were all obtained from the same sample, sequenced in a study of tumor-infiltrating lymphocytes in primary liver carcinoma (dated by TCRdb to the late 2010s). Blood RNA was extracted from unsorted whole blood with TRIzol reagent; germline DNA came from the DNeasy Blood & Tissue kit. Reads for this sample came from an Illumina HiSeq 2500. A constant-region primer and ProtoScript II reverse transcriptase were used to reverse-transcribe TCRbeta-specific cDNA from approximately 550 ng total RNA. Three nested multiplex PCR rounds, following a slightly modified ARM-PCR procedure, were used to build the TCRbeta libraries. Multiplex TRBV1-TRBV30 forward primers and a Cbeta reverse primer were used in the first two PCR rounds, each of which was run for 10 to 11 cycles. TCRdb took the public reads, trimmed them with fastp at Q25, ran MiXCR for clone calling and kept in-frame beta chains. Each record represents a unique CDR3 protein, reported with the most common genes and DNA among its rows. The sample yields hundreds of thousands of distinct CDR3 sequences; 58% were counted once. Clones ranked in the top ten supply about 18% of the sample.

The sequenced sample consisted of peripheral blood. The origin of the receptors is a woman aged 25 to 39 with primary liver carcinoma and hepatitis B virus infection.

V is TRBV6-2 or TRBV6-3 and J is TRBJ1-1, with 8 positions matching TRBD1. The CDR3 length is 16 residues. In germline, CDR1 is MNHEY, CDR2 SVGEGT. Trimming cost V 10 bases and J 0 bases; bases outside gene matches: 13. The CDR3 region has the DNA TGTGCCACCAGACCTTACAGGGGGAGAATGAACACTGAAGCTTTCTTT. This translates into CATRPYRGRMNTEAFF.

J is TRBJ2-2 and V is TRBV24-1; no firm D call. V gave up 3 bases and J gave up 5 bases, with 18 bases separating them. The CDR3 loop spans 17 amino acids. Germline CDR1 is KGHDR and CDR2 is SFDVKD. CDR3 residues: CATSDPNLERKTGELFF. CDR3 nucleotide sequence: TGTGCCACCAGTGATCCGAATCTAGAGAGAAAGACCGGGGAGCTGTTTTTT.

Concerning this clonotype itself: One end of the junction fails to match germline, which may point to a read error. This chain joins TRBV29-1 and TRBJ1-1; 7 nucleotides align to TRBD1. Germline V CDR1 and CDR2: SQVTM, ANQGSEA. This CDR3 has 12 residues. The CDR3 spells CCVGQVNTEAFF. In DNA, the CDR3 is TGCTGCGTAGGACAGGTGAACACTGAAGCCTTCTTT.

Comment on this clonotype: A much larger clonotype is one base distant, so this may be a read error. V gene TRBV29-1 combines with J gene TRBJ2-3; either TRBD1 or TRBD2 may fit D (6 bases each). CDR1 and CDR2 (germline): SQVTM, ANQGSEA. The CDR3 extends over 14 amino acids. Trimming left V 6 bases short and J 0 bases short, with 13 bases between. The CDR3 DNA reads as TGCAGCGTGAGGGGGGATCTAAGCACAGATACGCAGTATTTT. Translating it yields CSVRGDLSTDTQYF.

This clonotype was counted ten times or more. The gene calls are TRBV6-6 and TRBJ2-1; D uncertain. The CDR3 covers 16 residues. The V and J ends lost 5 bases and 0 bases respectively, with 14 bases between them. Germline-derived CDR1 and CDR2 are MNHNY and SVGAGI (reference sequence). Here the CDR3 reads CASSMRTVSSYNEQFF. The CDR3 region has the DNA TGTGCCAGCAGTATGCGGACGGTGAGCTCCTACAATGAGCAGTTCTTC.

This clonotype was seen once. V usage is TRBV19 and J usage is TRBJ2-1, with a possible D match to TRBD1 (6 bases). This CDR3 spans 15 amino acids. In germline, CDR1 is LNHDA, CDR2 SQIVND (reference sequence). Deletions cut 6 bases from V and 5 bases from J, with 17 bases between. DNA of the CDR3: TGTGCCAGTAGGGGCAGGGGTATTGCCCACAATGAGCAGTTCTTC. Translated: CASRGRGIAHNEQFF.

The V and J genes are TRBV6-1 and TRBJ2-7, with TRBD2 matching over 7 bases. The CDR3 totals 13 residues. CDR1 and CDR2 from the germline V gene are MNHNS and SASEGT. Trimming at V came to 5 bases and at J to 0 bases, leaving 1 base not matched to a gene. The CDR3: CASSRTSSYEQYF. The CDR3 DNA is TGTGCCAGCAGTAGGACTAGCTCCTACGAGCAGTACTTC.

Remarks on this clonotype: A much larger clone sits a single nucleotide away, making a read error possible. The genes are TRBV29-1 and TRBJ2-1; D possibly corresponds to TRBD1 (6 bases). Per the germline V gene, CDR1 is SQVTM and CDR2 is ANQGSEA. The CDR3 extends over 11 amino acids. Trimming pared 8 bases from V and 10 bases from J, leaving 15 bases between. CDR3 loop: CSIVGGYEQFF. The CDR3 nucleotides are TGCAGCATTGTTGGGGGCTACGAGCAGTTCTTC.

On this clonotype: The conserved phenylalanine or tryptophan normally closing the CDR3 is absent here, so this likely arose from a read error. The chain carries TRBV11-3 and TRBJ1-6, with TRBD1 identical over 7 bases. CDR1 is SGHNT, CDR2 YENEEA, per germline. The CDR3 length is 14 residues. Written as DNA, the CDR3 is TGTCCCAGCAGCACAGGGGTTCGTAATTCACCCCTCCACCTT. It specifies CPSSTGVRNSPLHL.

This clonotype has at least ten counts. The rearrangement links TRBV12-3 or TRBV12-4 to TRBJ2-1, with 9 positions matching TRBD2. Losses at the gene ends were 4 bases for V and 4 bases for J; bases not matched to a gene: 8. The CDR3 is 16 residues long. The CDR3 spells CASSSPSGRKYNEQFF. The CDR3 bases are TGTGCCAGCAGTTCCCCCAGCGGGAGGAAATACAATGAGCAGTTCTTC.

The rearrangement joins TRBV6-5 to TRBJ2-1; the match to TRBD2 covers 7 bases. V lost 9 bases and J lost 6; bases outside the gene matches: 8. This CDR3 is built from 13 residues. Germline CDR1 and CDR2: MNHEY and SVGAGI. CDR3 coding DNA: TGTGCCAGGAGAGGGACTACCGTCAATGAGCAGTTCTTC. Translation: CARRGTTVNEQFF.

Concerning this clonotype: A much larger clone differs by one base, so this may be a read error. The rearrangement links TRBV12-3 or TRBV12-4 to TRBJ2-1; D gene ambiguous. There are 13 residues in the CDR3. Trimming removed 3 bases from V and 9 bases from J, with 12 bases in between. CDR3 DNA: TGTGCCAGCAGTTTTCTCACGAACAGTGAGCAGTTCTTC. It is translated as CASSFLTNSEQFF.

Note on this clonotype: A much larger clone sits a single nucleotide away, making a read error possible. Because it lacks the conserved phenylalanine or tryptophan at the end, this CDR3 is likely a read error. The chain combines TRBV12-3 or TRBV12-4 with TRBJ1-3; D is unresolved. The CDR3 is 16 residues long. Trimming removed 6 bases from V and 4 bases from J, with 19 bases in between. CDR3: CASRPGPGVPGNTIYS. DNA for the CDR3: TGTGCCAGCAGACCAGGCCCCGGTGTCCCGGGAAACACCATATATTCT.

In regard to this clonotype: This may arise from a read error, as a much more abundant clone is one base away. V usage is TRBV5-5 and J usage is TRBJ2-3; D is perhaps TRBD2 (6 bases). CDR1 and CDR2 (germline): SGHKS, YYEKEE (reference sequence). The V end was cut by 1 base, the J end by 4 bases, with 13 bases between. This CDR3 region has 15 residues. CDR3 bases: TGTGCCAGCAGCTTGAACTGGGACTCCGCAGATACGCAGTATTTT. Its protein product is CASSLNWDSADTQYF.

This clonotype came up many times. The chain employs TRBV11-1 and TRBJ1-1; the D is unclear. Germline-derived CDR1 and CDR2 are SGHAT and FQDESV (reference sequence). The V end lost 1 base, the J end lost 4 bases, and 13 bases lay between the germline ends. The length of the CDR3 is 15 residues. This CDR3 reads CASSLGWPGSTEAFF. The CDR3 nucleotides are TGTGCCAGCAGCTTAGGATGGCCGGGTAGCACTGAAGCTTTCTTT.

This clonotype was detected ten times or more. The chain is built from TRBV11-3 and TRBJ1-1, with no clear D. Trimming left V 9 bases short and J 7 bases short, with 12 bases between. Germline CDR1 is SGHNT and CDR2 is YENEEA. This CDR3 has 11 amino acids. CDR3 amino acids: CASQNEGEAFF. The CDR3 DNA reads TGTGCCAGTCAGAATGAGGGTGAAGCTTTCTTT.

This clonotype was seen repeatedly, ten times or more. At one end, the junction sequence differs from germline, possibly due to a read error. The chain combines TRBV4-3 with TRBJ2-2; D is unresolved. The CDR3 totals 13 residues. CDR1 is LGHNA, CDR2 YSLEER, per germline. CDR3 DNA: TGTGCCAGCAGCCCTGGTGGGGCCGGGGAGCTGTTTTTT. Its translation is CASSPGGAGELFF.

Turning to this clonotype: This sequence may be a read error, since a much larger clone differs from it by one base. The chain recombines TRBV4-2 with TRBJ2-1; TRBD2 aligns across 10 bases. The germline V gene encodes CDR1 LGHNA and CDR2 YNFKEQ. The CDR3 is 18 residues long. Written as DNA, the CDR3 is TGCGCCAGCAGCCAAAACGGACTAGCGGCAAGCTCCTACAATGAGCGGTTCTTC. Its translation: CASSQNGLAASSYNERFF.

The chain joins TRBV19 to TRBJ1-1, with D possibly matching TRBD1 (6 bases). This CDR3 region has 11 residues. Germline assignment: CDR1 LNHDA and CDR2 SQIVND (reference sequence). V was clipped by 9 bases and J by 7 bases, with 12 bases between them. CDR3 amino acids: CASIQGFEAFF. For the CDR3, the DNA is TGTGCCAGCATTCAGGGGTTTGAAGCTTTCTTT.

Points on this clonotype: A much larger clone sits a single nucleotide away, making a read error possible. V gene TRBV4-1 combines with J gene TRBJ2-3; 10 nucleotides align to TRBD2. Germline-derived CDR1 and CDR2 are MGHRA and YSYEKL. The CDR3 is made up of 16 amino acids. CDR3 nucleotides: TGCGCCAGCAGCCTATCTAGCGGGAGTAGCATAGATACGCAGTATTTT. Encoded protein: CASSLSSGSSIDTQYF.

On this clonotype: This may be a read error, as it is one base from a much larger clone. This chain connects TRBV29-1 to TRBJ2-2; 10 bases are a match to TRBD2. The CDR3 consists of 17 residues. CDR1 is SQVTM, CDR2 ANQGSEA, per germline. CDR3 in DNA: TGCAGCGTTGGGCCCCCCACTAGCGGGGCGAACACCGAGGAGCTGTTTTTT. Translated, it gives CSVGPPTSGANTEELFF.

This clonotype showed up just once. The chain carries TRBV11-2 and TRBJ2-3; tentatively, D is TRBD2 (5 bases). CDR1 SGHAT and CDR2 FQNNGV come from the germline V gene. The germline V and J ends were trimmed by 5 bases and 3 bases, with 12 bases remaining between them. The CDR3 is 14 residues long. The CDR3: CASSRAECTDTQYF. Written as DNA, the CDR3 is TGTGCCAGCAGCCGAGCGGAGTGTACAGATACGCAGTATTTT.

This clonotype showed up just once. The chain links TRBV29-1 to TRBJ1-1; no definite D call. Germline CDR1 SQVTM, CDR2 ANQGSEA. V was clipped by 7 bases and J by 9 bases, with 24 bases between them. This CDR3 region has 14 residues. Here the CDR3 DNA reads TGCAGCGCTCGAGGGAAAGGGAATTGGGCTCAAGCTTTCTTT. Translated: CSARGKGNWAQAFF.

Remarks on this clonotype: This may stem from a read error, because a much larger clone lies one nucleotide away. The chain combines TRBV29-1 with TRBJ1-1; the D gene is possibly TRBD1 (6 bases). The germline V and J ends were trimmed by 3 bases and 5 bases, with 16 bases remaining between them. Germline loops: CDR1 SQVTM, CDR2 ANQGSEA. This CDR3 spans 14 amino acids. CDR3 sequence (DNA): TGCAGCGTTGAGTTGCTGGGGGCGAAGACTGAAGCTTTCTTT. Residues: CSVELLGAKTEAFF.

The sample holds a few counts of this clonotype. This rearrangement joins TRBV7-8 to TRBJ2-7; no firm D call. Between the trimmed V and J ends, which lost 5 bases and 3 bases, there was a span of 17 bases. CDR1 and CDR2 (germline): SGHVS, FQNEAQ. CDR3 length: 15 residues. In nucleotides, the CDR3 is TGTGCCAGCAGCGATCCCGTAGACAATAACTACGAGCAGTACTTC. Protein: CASSDPVDNNYEQYF.

V and J are TRBV7-8 and TRBJ2-5; 11 nucleotides align to TRBD1. With V trimmed by 5 bases and J by 3 bases, 8 bases remained unmatched. CDR3 size: 16 residues. In germline, CDR1 is SGHVS, CDR2 FQNEAQ. CDR3 DNA: TGTGCCAGCAGCGGAAGGGACAGGGGGACCAAAGAGACCCAGTACTTC. Translated, it gives CASSGRDRGTKETQYF.

In the case of this clonotype: At one end the junction does not follow the germline gene, possibly because of a read error. V is TRBV11-2 and J is TRBJ2-1, with a weak D call TRBD2 (5 bases). CDR1 is SGHAT and CDR2 is FQNNGV in the germline V gene. The CDR3 length is 16 residues. The CDR3 coding sequence is TGTACCAGCAGCTCAGTGTTAGCGTCGACCTACAATGAGCAGTTCTTC. Translated, it gives CTSSSVLASTYNEQFF.

As concerns this clonotype: Given a much more abundant clone one base away, this may be a read error. The V call is TRBV12-3 or TRBV12-4, the J call TRBJ1-2; no reliable D call. V lost 3 bases, J lost 3 bases, and 11 bases lay in between. The CDR3 is 14 residues long. CDR3 protein: CASSFGGYYYGYTF. The CDR3 nucleotides are TGTGCCAGCAGTTTCGGCGGATACTACTATGGCTACACCTTC.

This chain joins TRBV11-2 and TRBJ2-7; D unresolved. This CDR3 is built from 12 residues. The V end lost 7 bases, the J end lost 4 bases, and 11 bases lay between the germline ends. Germline-derived CDR1 and CDR2 are SGHAT and FQNNGV. CDR3 sequence: CASTVASYEQYF. The CDR3 DNA is TGTGCCAGCACTGTAGCCTCGTACGAGCAGTACTTC.

The chain has TRBV5-1 and TRBJ1-5; 10 nucleotides line up with TRBD1. V shed 3 bases and J 5 bases; nucleotides not matched to a gene: 5. Germline CDR1 SGHRS, CDR2 YFSETQ. The CDR3 is made up of 15 amino acids. The CDR3 is CASSWTGGKDQPQHF. The CDR3 DNA is TGCGCCAGCAGCTGGACAGGGGGAAAGGATCAGCCCCAGCATTTT.

The chain carries TRBV9 and TRBJ1-3; D remains ambiguous. Germline CDR1 is SGDLS and CDR2 is YYNGEE. V shed 3 bases and J shed 0 bases, with 13 bases lying between them. The CDR3 consists of 16 residues. The CDR3 sequence is CASSGMILGSGNTIYF. The DNA for the CDR3 is TGTGCCAGCAGCGGGATGATCCTCGGCTCTGGAAACACCATATATTTT. Combining the CDR3 with reference TRBV9 and TRBJ1-3 gives the whole variable domain DSGVTQTPKHLITATGQRVTLRCSPRSGDLSVYWYQQSLDQGLQFLIQYYNGEERAKGNILERFSAQQFPDLHSELNLSSLELGDSALYFCASSGMILGSGNTIYFGEGSWLTVV.

The CDR3 protein is CASSQEGLLAYTQYF. In DNA form, the CDR3 reads TGTGCCAGCAGCCAAGAGGGGCTACTAGCATATACGCAGTATTTT. V usage is TRBV11-3 and J usage is TRBJ2-3; D might be TRBD2 (6 bases). Deletions cut 5 bases from V and 7 bases from J, with 19 bases between. CDR3 length: 15 amino acids. Looked up from germline, CDR1 is SGHNT and CDR2 is YENEEA.